This TCR beta chain is from a study of early T cells in non-severe SARS-CoV-2 infection (dated by TCRdb to 2020 to 2022). Regarding the complete study: Because TCR sequencing relied on bulk RNA taken from unsorted whole blood, pairing of alpha and beta chains was not possible.

This was a case-control study nested in a cohort of healthcare workers in London, UK, who had nasopharyngeal swab PCR tests and blood samples taken every week. Healthcare workers were recruited between 23 and 31 March 2020, during the week of the UK lockdown, and were followed weekly for up to about 16 weeks. Library generation was performed with 5' RACE. The sequencer listed for this sample is NextSeq 500. The TCR library protocol attached unique molecular identifiers to individual cDNA molecules to correct for sequencing error and PCR bias. TCR alpha and beta chains were both sequenced, and the abundances of alpha and beta sequences in each sample were closely correlated with each other. The study's own analysis went as follows. Decombinator V4 was used to perform V gene, J gene and CDR3 annotation of TCR sequences. Expanded TCRs were defined as changing significantly between any two time points under a Poisson model with p below 0.0001. TCR abundances were normalised to the total number of TCRs sequenced per sample and expressed as counts per million. TRAV1-2 paired with TRAJ12, TRAJ20 or TRAJ33 defined MAIT TCRs, while TRAV10 paired with TRAJ18 defined iNKT TCRs. VDJdb, accessed 1 November 2021, was searched for CMV, EBV and SARS-CoV-2 annotated TCRs, excluding TCRs annotated for multiple antigens. TCRdb took the public reads, trimmed them with fastp at Q25, ran MiXCR for clone calling and kept in-frame beta chains. Identical CDR3 proteins give one entry, which carries the most common genes and DNA. These V and J calls are TCRdb output, not the study's own analysis. Present in this sample are some 40,000 distinct CDR3 sequences, 5.5% of which were seen just once. The top ten clonotypes cover 4% to 5.5% of the sample.

This clonotype has ten or more counts. Its antigen is currently not known. One base away there is no much larger clone; base qualities are not given. The CDR3 goes from the cysteine to the phenylalanine over 13 residues. Of all the DNA, just the CDR3 is kept, 39 bases in frame from base 1. V and J lose 1 base and 3 bases, and a span of 6 bases separates them. What the research found in general, with its limitations: VDJdb matching was skewed toward anti-spike CD8 responses, so virus-specific expansions were likely underestimated and private and CD4 specificities were missed.

The rearranged chain carries TRBV12-3 or TRBV12-4 and TRBJ1-1; a weak D assignment points to TRBD1 (5 bases agree). The receptor was derived from an adult who was a healthcare worker with PCR-confirmed SARS-CoV-2 infection or an uninfected control (not recorded which). Sequencing used whole blood, obtained at baseline. The CDR3 protein sequence reads: CASSLVQDTEAFF. The DNA sequence reads TGTGCCAGCAGTTTAGTACAGGACACTGAAGCTTTCTTT.